This entry lists 25 T cell receptor beta chains sequenced from one sample in a study of blood T cell repertoires in COVID-19. Profiled with immunoSEQ multiplex PCR; TCRdb holds only in-frame clones, not every one. This sample carries over 200,000 clones, just over 90% of them seen once, and the ten largest clones take 0.95% to 1.5%. Source material: peripheral blood. The receptor set was obtained from a man aged 25-45 years with acute or convalescent COVID-19.

V is TRBV19 and J is TRBJ1-6; a possible D gene is TRBD1 (5 bases). V shed 1 base and J shed 7 bases, with 8 bases lying between them. Germline CDR1 is LNHDA and CDR2 is SQIVND (reference sequence). The CDR3 covers 14 residues. This chain's CDR3 is CASSIGPGNSPLHF. CDR3 nucleotide sequence: TGTGCCAGTAGTATAGGACCAGGGAATTCACCCCTCCACTTT. Full variable domain (outside the CDR3, taken from reference TRBV19 and TRBJ1-6): DGGITQSPKYLFRKEGQNVTLSCEQNLNHDAMYWYRQDPGQGLRLIYYSQIVNDFQKGDIAEGYSVSREKKESFPLTVTSAQKNPTAFYLCASSIGPGNSPLHFGNGTRLTVT.

This clone was counted only a few times. This chain connects TRBV7-9 to TRBJ2-7; D call uncertain. Looked up from germline, CDR1 is SEHNR and CDR2 is FQNEAQ (reference sequence). Trimming took off 4 bases at V and 5 bases at J, with 12 bases between the two ends. The CDR3 has 13 residues. As DNA, the CDR3 is TGTGCCAGCAGCTCAAACGGGTGGGACGAGCAGTACTTC. Translating it yields CASSSNGWDEQYF.

V usage is TRBV5-6 and J usage is TRBJ2-7, with 7 bases lining up with TRBD2. Trimming cost V 3 bases and J 3 bases; bases outside gene matches: 3. Germline CDR1 SGHDT, CDR2 YYEEEE. This CDR3 has 13 amino acids. CDR3 region: CASSSRTSYEQYF. The CDR3 DNA reads as TGTGCCAGCAGCTCCCGGACTAGCTACGAGCAGTACTTC. The variable domain in full, with the rest retrieved from reference TRBV5-6 and TRBJ2-7, is DAGVTQSPTHLIKTRGQQVTLRCSPKSGHDTVSWYQQALGQGPQFIFQYYEEEERQRGNFPDRFSGHQFPNYSSELNVNALLLGDSALYLCASSSRTSYEQYFGPGTRLTVT.

Details on this clone: This CDR3 is also generated by other DNA sequences in the sample. The J gene is TRBJ2-7, the V gene TRBV7-9, with D uncertain. V gave up 3 bases and J gave up 4 bases, with 4 bases separating them. Germline V gene data show CDR1 as SEHNR and CDR2 as FQNEAQ (reference sequence). The CDR3 has 11 amino acids. DNA for the CDR3: TGTGCCAGCAGCTTTACTTACGAGCAGTACTTC. The encoded protein is CASSFTYEQYF.

CDR3 loop: CASFGGLRTGAHNEQFF. CDR3 in DNA: TGTGCCAGCTTTGGGGGGTTGCGGACAGGGGCCCACAATGAGCAGTTCTTC. The chain has TRBV2 and TRBJ2-1, with 9 bases lining up with TRBD1. The junction had 16 bases not matched to a gene; V was cut back by 8 bases and J by 5 bases. Germline CDR1 is SNHLY and CDR2 is FYNNEI. This CDR3 has 17 residues. Combining the CDR3 with reference TRBV2 and TRBJ2-1 gives the whole variable domain EPEVTQTPSHQVTQMGQEVILRCVPISNHLYFYWYRQILGQKVEFLVSFYNNEISEKSEIFDDQFSVERPDGSNFTLKIRSTKLEDSAMYFCASFGGLRTGAHNEQFFGPGTRLTVL.

V is TRBV27 and J is TRBJ2-5, with 8 bases that match TRBD1. The CDR3 has 13 residues. The germline V gene encodes CDR1 MNHEY and CDR2 SMNVEV (reference sequence). After removal of 5 bases from V and 5 bases from J, the junction contained 4 bases not matched to a gene. The CDR3 DNA is TGTGCCAGCAGTCCGACAGGGGTGGAGACCCAGTACTTC. It encodes CASSPTGVETQYF.

This chain joins TRBV19 and TRBJ2-1; 9 bases are a match to TRBD1. With V trimmed by 6 bases and J by 9 bases, 15 bases remained unmatched. Germline lookup yields CDR1 LNHDA and CDR2 SQIVND (reference sequence). The CDR3 consists of 16 residues. The CDR3, as DNA: TGTGCCAGTAGCCCGTTAGGGACAGGGCGCCCCGGTGAGCAGTTCTTC. Amino acid sequence: CASSPLGTGRPGEQFF.

V and J are TRBV19 and TRBJ1-2, with unresolved D. The V and J ends lost 5 bases and 0 bases respectively, with 7 bases between them. CDR3 size: 13 residues. Germline loops: CDR1 LNHDA, CDR2 SQIVND (reference sequence). CDR3 in amino acids: CASSFKTNYGYTF. CDR3 nucleotides: TGTGCCAGTAGTTTCAAAACTAACTATGGCTACACCTTC.

The rearrangement uses TRBV5-5 and TRBJ2-5, with 7 bases matching TRBD1. The CDR3 is 13 residues long. Germline lookup yields CDR1 SGHKS and CDR2 YYEKEE (reference sequence). V shed 4 bases, J shed 5 bases, and the junction held 5 bases outside the gene matches. CDR3 amino acids: CASSRQGGETQYF. CDR3 DNA sequence: TGTGCCAGCAGCCGACAGGGCGGGGAGACCCAGTACTTC.

This clone was found once. The V call is TRBV19, the J call TRBJ1-2, with TRBD1 matching over 7 bases. Trimming cost V 5 bases and J 7 bases; bases outside gene matches: 10. The germline V gene encodes CDR1 LNHDA and CDR2 SQIVND (reference sequence). The CDR3 spans 14 residues. CDR3 sequence: CASSPGDRVRGYTF. CDR3 DNA: TGTGCCAGTAGTCCTGGCGACAGGGTTCGTGGCTACACCTTC.

This chain links TRBV5-1 with TRBJ2-3; TRBD2 agrees at 14 bases. The V and J ends lost 4 bases and 1 base, in that order; junction bases with no gene match: 8. This CDR3 spans 18 amino acids. The germline V gene has CDR1 SGHRS and CDR2 YFSETQ. The CDR3 region has the DNA TGCGCCAGCAGCCCCGGGACTAGCGGGAGTAGGGGCACAGATACGCAGTATTTT. Translation gives CASSPGTSGSRGTDTQYF.

This clone has a single count. This chain joins TRBV28 and TRBJ2-5; the match to TRBD1 covers 9 bases. V shed 7 bases, J shed 2 bases, and the junction held 5 bases outside the gene matches. Germline CDR1 and CDR2: MDHEN and SYDVKM. The CDR3 consists of 14 residues. CDR3 sequence: CASNNRGLQETQYF. CDR3 in DNA: TGTGCCAGCAATAACAGGGGGCTGCAAGAGACCCAGTACTTC.

A few counts support this clone. The chain employs TRBV10-2 and TRBJ2-5, with D possibly matching TRBD2 (6 bases). Germline loops: CDR1 WSHSY, CDR2 SAAADI. The V end was cut by 4 bases, the J end by 5 bases, with 8 bases between. The CDR3 extends over 12 amino acids. CDR3 DNA: TGCGCCAGCAGTGTGGCGGGGGAGACCCAGTACTTC. Amino acids: CASSVAGETQYF.

The rearrangement links TRBV28 to TRBJ2-5, with D perhaps matching TRBD1 (5 bases). Trimming removed 3 bases from V and 5 bases from J, with 7 bases in between. The CDR3 contains 12 residues. CDR1 is MDHEN and CDR2 is SYDVKM in the germline V gene. CDR3 DNA sequence: TGTGCCAGCAGTTTGACAGTGGAGACCCAGTACTTC. Protein product: CASSLTVETQYF.

The chain has TRBV7-2 and TRBJ2-4, with 11 bases that match TRBD2. This CDR3 comprises 16 residues. The ends lost 5 bases at V and 9 bases at J; junction bases unmatched: 12. The germline CDR1 and CDR2 sequences are SGHTA and FQGNSA. As DNA, the CDR3 is TGTGCCAGCAGCCTGGTCGGTAGCGGGAGGGGTAGCATTCAGTACTTC. Protein product: CASSLVGSGRGSIQYF.

V is TRBV13 and J is TRBJ1-2; D unclear. The CDR3 spans 13 residues. The ends were cut back, 0 bases at V and 8 bases at J, with 10 bases in the middle. Germline V gene lookup returns CDR1 PRHDT and CDR2 FYEKMQ (reference sequence). The CDR3 nucleotides read TGTGCCAGCAGCTTAGGTCTTACTCTCGGCTACACCTTC. Protein: CASSLGLTLGYTF. Supplemented by reference TRBV13 and TRBJ1-2, the full variable domain reads AAGVIQSPRHLIKEKRETATLKCYPIPRHDTVYWYQQGPGQDPQFLISFYEKMQSDKGSIPDRFSAQQFSDYHSELNMSSLELGDSALYFCASSLGLTLGYTFGSGTRLTVV.

J is TRBJ2-7 and V is TRBV19, with D possibly TRBD1 on 5 matching bases. Germline assignment: CDR1 LNHDA and CDR2 SQIVND (reference sequence). The V end was cut by 10 bases, the J end by 5 bases, with 18 bases between. CDR3 length: 13 residues. The CDR3 nucleotides are TGTGCCACCAGTCGCAGGGTTAACGACGAGCAGTACTTC. Translating gives CATSRRVNDEQYF.

CDR3 nucleotides: TGTGCCAGCAGCCAACCTGGAAGCAGGGGTCTGGCTTTCTTT. Its protein product is CASSQPGSRGLAFF. This sequence joins TRBV3-1 (or the pseudogene TRBV3-2) and TRBJ1-1; maybe TRBD1 (6 bases). This CDR3 contains 14 residues. Per germline, CDR1 LGHDT and CDR2 YNNKEL (reference sequence). V lost 2 bases to trimming and J lost 11 bases, with 18 bases between them.

This clone was recorded once. This chain uses TRBV4-2 with TRBJ1-2; D is uncertain. Germline values: CDR1 LGHNA, CDR2 YNFKEQ. The CDR3 runs to 14 residues. V shed 2 bases and J shed 1 base, with 8 bases lying between them. CDR3: CASSQPGNNYGYTF. CDR3 nucleotide sequence: TGTGCCAGCAGCCAACCAGGAAATAACTATGGCTACACCTTC.

The gene calls are TRBV27 and TRBJ2-5, with 7 bases lining up with TRBD1. Trimming cost V 6 bases and J 4 bases; bases outside gene matches: 5. CDR1 is MNHEY and CDR2 is SMNVEV in the germline V gene (reference sequence). The CDR3 consists of 13 residues. The CDR3 bases are TGTGCCAGCAGGAGGGACAGAGGAGAGACCCAGTACTTC. As protein: CASRRDRGETQYF.

V usage is TRBV2 and J usage is TRBJ2-1; TRBD2 matches at 12 bases. V dropped 5 bases and J dropped 6; count of bases not matched to a gene: 8. Germline V gene sequence: CDR1 SNHLY, CDR2 FYNNEI. The CDR3 sequence is 16 residues long. This CDR3 is CASSQAASGGANEQFF. The CDR3, as DNA: TGTGCCAGCAGTCAGGCCGCTAGCGGGGGGGCCAATGAGCAGTTCTTC.

The chain recombines TRBV5-4 with TRBJ2-5, with TRBD2 matching over 14 bases. Germline assignment: CDR1 SGHNT and CDR2 YYREEE (reference sequence). With V trimmed by 4 bases and J by 5 bases, 7 bases remained unmatched. The CDR3 has 16 residues. For the CDR3, the DNA is TGTGCCAGCAGCCCCGGACTAGCGGGAGGTGGTGAGACCCAGTACTTC. Translated: CASSPGLAGGGETQYF.

A word on this clone: Other DNA sequences in the same sample also yield this CDR3. The chain combines TRBV18 with TRBJ1-1; D is perhaps TRBD1 (6 bases). V was shortened by 4 bases and J by 1 base, with 7 bases between the two germline ends. Germline V CDR1 and CDR2: KGHSH, LQKENI. The CDR3 consists of 13 residues. This CDR3 is CASSQGQNTEAFF. Written as DNA, the CDR3 is TGTGCCAGCTCACAGGGACAGAACACTGAAGCTTTCTTT.

V is TRBV11-2 and J is TRBJ2-6; possibly TRBD1 for D (6 bases). Germline V gene lookup returns CDR1 SGHAT and CDR2 FQNNGV. The CDR3 spans 18 residues. V lost 7 bases to trimming and J lost 1 base, with 20 bases between them. DNA of the CDR3: TGTGCCAGCATCAAAAATCGAGACAGGCCGTCTGGGGCCAACGTCCTGACTTTC. Amino acids: CASIKNRDRPSGANVLTF. The whole variable domain, remainder taken from reference TRBV11-2 and TRBJ2-6, is EAGVAQSPRYKIIEKRQSVAFWCNPISGHATLYWYQQILGQGPKLLIQFQNNGVVDDSQLPKDRFSAERLKGVDSTLKIQPAKLEDSAVYLCASIKNRDRPSGANVLTFGAGSRLTVL.

This clone was seen only once. This sequence joins TRBV4-1 and TRBJ1-6; 9 bases are shared with TRBD1. This CDR3 is 17 amino acids long. The V gene end was trimmed by 2 bases and the J gene end by 8 bases; junction bases not matched to a gene: 10. Germline CDR1 and CDR2: MGHRA and YSYEKL. CDR3 sequence reads: CASSQRVGQGMDSPLHF. CDR3 in DNA: TGCGCCAGCAGCCAAAGGGTGGGACAGGGAATGGATTCACCCCTCCACTTT.